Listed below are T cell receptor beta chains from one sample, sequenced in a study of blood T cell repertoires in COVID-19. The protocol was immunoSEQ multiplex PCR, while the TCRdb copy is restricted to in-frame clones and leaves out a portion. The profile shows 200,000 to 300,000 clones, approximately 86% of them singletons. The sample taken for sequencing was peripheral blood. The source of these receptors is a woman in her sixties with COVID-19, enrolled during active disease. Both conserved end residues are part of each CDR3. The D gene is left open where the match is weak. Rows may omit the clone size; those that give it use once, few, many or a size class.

CDR3: CASSLVGEETQYF; DNA: TGTGCCAGCAGCTTGGTGGGAGAAGAGACCCAGTACTTC; D: .; V: TRBV5-4; J: TRBJ2-5; size: .
CDR3: CSASHSNTGELFF; DNA: TGCAGTGCTAGTCATTCGAACACCGGGGAGCTGTTTTTT; D: .; V: TRBV20-1; J: TRBJ2-2; size: few
CDR3: CASTRGTSGPQTYNEQFF; DNA: TGTGCCAGTACTAGGGGGACTAGCGGTCCTCAGACTTACAATGAGCAGTTCTTC; D: TRBD2; V: TRBV19; J: TRBJ2-1; size: .
CDR3: CASSLTVKATEAFF; DNA: TGTGCCAGCAGTTTAACAGTGAAGGCCACTGAAGCTTTCTTT; D: .; V: TRBV28; J: TRBJ1-1; size: .
CDR3: CASSIFGQGSSADTQYF; DNA: TGTGCCAGTAGTATCTTCGGACAGGGGAGTAGCGCAGATACGCAGTATTTT; D: TRBD1; V: TRBV19; J: TRBJ2-3; size: .
CDR3: CASSFVGLAGWGEQFF; DNA: TGTGCCAGCAGCTTCGTAGGACTAGCGGGCTGGGGTGAGCAGTTCTTC; D: TRBD2; V: TRBV11-2; J: TRBJ2-1; size: .
CDR3: CASSLAAGGPYNEQFF; DNA: TGTGCCAGCAGCTTAGCCGCGGGAGGGCCTTACAATGAGCAGTTCTTC; D: TRBD2; V: TRBV7-9; J: TRBJ2-1; size: .
CDR3: CASSQDSGTALREQYF; DNA: TGTGCCAGCAGCCAAGATAGTGGGACAGCTTTAAGGGAGCAGTACTTC; D: TRBD1; V: TRBV4-2; J: TRBJ2-7; size: .
CDR3: CASRRAGGPDAVFF; DNA: TGTGCCAGCAGACGTGCGGGAGGGCCGGATGCTGTGTTCTTC; D: TRBD2; V: TRBV6-6; J: TRBJ2-1; size: .
CDR3: CASSSAGGGGSTDTQYF; DNA: TGTGCCAGCAGCTCCGCGGGGGGCGGGGGAAGCACAGATACGCAGTATTTT; D: TRBD2; V: TRBV7-9; J: TRBJ2-3; size: .
CDR3: CASTNRVGANVLTF; DNA: TGTGCCAGCACGAACAGGGTCGGGGCCAACGTCCTGACTTTC; D: .; V: TRBV25-1; J: TRBJ2-6; size: .
CDR3: CASRQQGGTGELFF; DNA: TGTGCCAGTAGACAACAGGGTGGCACCGGGGAGCTGTTTTTT; D: .; V: TRBV19; J: TRBJ2-2; size: .
CDR3: CASSLRPSGGEQYF; DNA: TGTGCCAGCAGCTTAAGGCCCTCAGGAGGCGAGCAGTACTTC; D: .; V: TRBV7-3; J: TRBJ2-7; size: once
CDR3: CASSLRPGGTDTQYF; DNA: TGTGCCAGCAGCTTAAGGCCGGGGGGCACAGATACGCAGTATTTT; D: .; V: TRBV11-2; J: TRBJ2-3; size: .
CDR3: CASSAAWTSGYNEQFF; DNA: TGTGCCAGTAGTGCCGCTTGGACTAGCGGGTACAATGAGCAGTTCTTC; D: TRBD2; V: TRBV19; J: TRBJ2-1; size: .
CDR3: CASRQSMNTEAFF; DNA: TGCGCCAGCAGACAGAGCATGAACACTGAAGCTTTCTTT; D: .; V: TRBV5-1; J: TRBJ1-1; size: few
CDR3: CASSSGGGFQETQYF; DNA: TGTGCCAGCAGTTCCGGGGGGGGATTCCAAGAGACCCAGTACTTC; D: TRBD2; V: TRBV28; J: TRBJ2-5; size: .
CDR3: CASSLVRGTDTQYF; DNA: TGTGCCAGCAGCTTAGTGCGTGGCACAGATACGCAGTATTTT; D: .; V: TRBV7-6; J: TRBJ2-3; size: .
CDR3: CAWSVGRGLGQPQHF; DNA: TGTGCCTGGAGTGTGGGAAGGGGGCTCGGTCAGCCCCAGCATTTT; D: TRBD1; V: TRBV30; J: TRBJ1-5; size: .
CDR3: CASRLEGANTEAFF; DNA: TGTGCCAGCCGCTTAGAGGGGGCGAACACTGAAGCTTTCTTT; D: TRBD1; V: TRBV6-5; J: TRBJ1-1; size: .
CDR3: CAWSVHLRYEQYF; DNA: TGTGCCTGGAGTGTCCACCTAAGATACGAGCAGTACTTC; D: .; V: TRBV30; J: TRBJ2-7; size: .
CDR3: CAWSQGLRTGELFF; DNA: TGTGCCTGGAGTCAGGGACTTCGAACCGGGGAGCTGTTTTTT; D: .; V: TRBV30; J: TRBJ2-2; size: .
CDR3: CASSRIGQGISGANVLTF; DNA: TGTGCCAGCAGCCGAATAGGACAGGGTATTTCTGGGGCCAACGTCCTGACTTTC; D: TRBD1; V: TRBV3-1/TRBV3-2; J: TRBJ2-6; size: .
CDR3: CAWTPDRLKAFF; DNA: TGTGCCTGGACCCCGGACAGACTTAAGGCTTTCTTT; D: .; V: TRBV30; J: TRBJ1-1; size: .
CDR3: CASSELAGETQYF; DNA: TGTGCCAGCTCGGAACTAGCGGGGGAGACCCAGTACTTC; D: TRBD2; V: TRBV12-3/TRBV12-4; J: TRBJ2-5; size: .
CDR3: CASRGPDSAYEQYF; DNA: TGTGCCAGCAGGGGCCCGGACAGTGCCTACGAGCAGTACTTC; D: .; V: TRBV28; J: TRBJ2-7; size: .
CDR3: CASSVVGGPLNEQFF; DNA: TGTGCCAGCAGCGTAGTAGGAGGGCCCCTCAATGAGCAGTTCTTC; D: .; V: TRBV9; J: TRBJ2-1; size: .
CDR3: CATSDPNDYGYTF; DNA: TGTGCCACCAGTGATCCAAATGACTATGGCTACACCTTC; D: .; V: TRBV24-1; J: TRBJ1-2; size: .
CDR3: CASSSSGRSTDTQYF; DNA: TGTGCCAGCAGCTCTAGCGGGAGGAGCACAGATACGCAGTATTTT; D: TRBD2; V: TRBV5-4; J: TRBJ2-3; size: .
CDR3: CSVVETGLNTEAFF; DNA: TGCAGCGTGGTGGAAACAGGACTGAACACTGAAGCTTTCTTT; D: .; V: TRBV29-1; J: TRBJ1-1; size: .
CDR3: CASSVGTSGFYEQYF; DNA: TGTGCCAGCAGCGTAGGGACTAGCGGATTCTACGAGCAGTACTTC; D: TRBD2; V: TRBV9; J: TRBJ2-7; size: .
CDR3: CASSFGTSEETQYF; DNA: TGTGCCAGCAGCTTCGGGACTAGCGAAGAGACCCAGTACTTC; D: TRBD2; V: TRBV11-3; J: TRBJ2-5; size: .
CDR3: CASSLDWGNEQFF; DNA: TGTGCCAGCAGCTTGGACTGGGGCAATGAGCAGTTCTTC; D: .; V: TRBV7-9; J: TRBJ2-1; size: .
CDR3: CASSQDGAGPYNEQFF; DNA: TGTGCCAGCAGCCAAGATGGTGCAGGGCCCTACAATGAGCAGTTCTTC; D: .; V: TRBV4-2; J: TRBJ2-1; size: .
CDR3: CASSPRDRAHTEAFF; DNA: TGTGCCAGCTCACCACGCGACAGGGCCCACACTGAAGCTTTCTTT; D: TRBD1; V: TRBV18; J: TRBJ1-1; size: .
CDR3: CATSEAGTGRFTDTQYF; DNA: TGTGCCACCAGTGAGGCCGGGACAGGAAGATTCACAGATACGCAGTATTTT; D: TRBD1; V: TRBV24-1; J: TRBJ2-3; size: .
CDR3: CASSSIAGGPGTQYF; DNA: TGTGCCAGCAGCTCAATAGCGGGAGGGCCGGGTACGCAGTATTTT; D: TRBD2; V: TRBV7-9; J: TRBJ2-3; size: .
CDR3: CASSNGAGPIQHEQYF; DNA: TGTGCCAGCAGCAACGGAGCAGGGCCTATACAGCACGAGCAGTACTTC; D: .; V: TRBV6-6; J: TRBJ2-7; size: .
CDR3: CAWSVEAANTGELFF; DNA: TGTGCCTGGAGTGTGGAAGCGGCAAACACCGGGGAGCTGTTTTTT; D: .; V: TRBV30; J: TRBJ2-2; size: .
CDR3: CASSTFRTGNEQFF; DNA: TGTGCCAGCAGTACCTTTCGGACAGGGAATGAGCAGTTCTTC; D: TRBD1; V: TRBV6-2/TRBV6-3; J: TRBJ2-1; size: .
CDR3: CASSPEGRTTEAFF; DNA: TGCGCCAGCAGCCCGGAGGGCAGGACCACTGAAGCTTTCTTT; D: .; V: TRBV5-1; J: TRBJ1-1; size: .
CDR3: CASSVRLLAGGGNEQFF; DNA: TGTGCCAGCAGCGTCCGCCTACTAGCGGGAGGAGGCAATGAGCAGTTCTTC; D: TRBD2; V: TRBV6-4; J: TRBJ2-1; size: .
CDR3: CATTSGAPKNEQFF; DNA: TGTGCCACCACATCAGGTGCCCCTAAGAATGAGCAGTTCTTC; D: .; V: TRBV10-3; J: TRBJ2-1; size: .
CDR3: CASSPPRGPDLYTGELFF; DNA: TGTGCCAGCTCACCACCACGGGGTCCCGACCTCTACACCGGGGAGCTGTTTTTT; D: .; V: TRBV18; J: TRBJ2-2; size: .
CDR3: CASSDATGVETQYF; DNA: TGTGCCAGCAGTGATGCGACAGGGGTAGAGACCCAGTACTTC; D: TRBD1; V: TRBV2; J: TRBJ2-5; size: .